The 32 T cell receptor beta chains given below trace back to one sample, sequenced in a study of multiple sclerosis patients with progressive multifocal leukoencephalopathy. Time point here: roughly 13 months of natalizumab therapy. Measured with immunoSEQ multiplex PCR; TCRdb has only the in-frame clones, and not every one. The repertoire holds about 30,000 clones, with around 90% as singletons. Sequencing was performed on PBMCs, taken from a patient treated with natalizumab. Source of these receptors: a human donor with multiple sclerosis.

The V gene is TRBV27, the J gene TRBJ1-1; 9 nucleotides align to TRBD1. From germline, CDR1 is MNHEY and CDR2 SMNVEV (reference sequence). CDR3 length: 15 amino acids. The V segment lost 2 bases and the J segment 4 bases; nucleotides outside the gene matches: 5. The chain's CDR3 is CASSLTGGEGTEAFF. CDR3 DNA sequence: TGTGCCAGCAGTTTAACAGGGGGCGAGGGCACTGAAGCTTTCTTT.

Only a few counts were recorded for this clone. This rearrangement joins TRBV5-6 to TRBJ2-2; 10 nucleotides agree with TRBD1. Germline lookup yields CDR1 SGHDT and CDR2 YYEEEE. The CDR3 has 16 residues. Unmatched junction bases numbered 10, after V lost 4 bases and J lost 7 bases. The CDR3 sequence is CASSPIGQGGIGELFF. CDR3 bases: TGTGCCAGCAGCCCCATCGGACAGGGGGGGATCGGGGAGCTGTTTTTT.

The V gene is TRBV6-5, the J gene TRBJ2-5; D may be TRBD1 or TRBD2 (5 bases each). The V and J ends lost 4 bases and 2 bases respectively, with 11 bases between them. The CDR3 loop spans 14 amino acids. The germline CDR1 and CDR2 sequences are MNHEY and SVGAGI. The CDR3 DNA reads TGTGCCAGCAGTTGGGGACGGTTACAAGAGACCCAGTACTTC. This gives the protein CASSWGRLQETQYF.

The chain combines TRBV18 with TRBJ1-4; TRBD1 agrees at 10 bases. Germline trimming cut 0 bases from V and 4 bases from J; bases unmatched to any gene: 5. CDR3 length equals 17 residues. Germline V CDR1 and CDR2: KGHSH, LQKENI. The CDR3 is CASSPPVGTGVNEKLFF. In DNA, the CDR3 is TGTGCCAGCTCACCACCGGTCGGGACAGGGGTTAATGAAAAACTGTTTTTT.

The V call is TRBV11-3, the J call TRBJ2-2; tentatively, D is TRBD1 or TRBD2 (6 bases each). V lost 5 bases and J lost 4, with 14 bases in between. The CDR3 sequence is 15 residues long. The germline V gene has CDR1 SGHNT and CDR2 YENEEA. The CDR3 is CASSPVGGPTGELFF. The DNA of the CDR3 is TGTGCCAGCAGCCCAGTAGGGGGGCCCACCGGGGAGCTGTTTTTT.

The V and J genes are TRBV7-9 and TRBJ2-3; 13 bases map to TRBD2. Per the germline V gene, CDR1 is SEHNR and CDR2 is FQNEAQ (reference sequence). V lost 6 bases, J lost 0 bases, and 6 bases stayed unmatched. The CDR3 totals 17 residues. The CDR3 spells CASSWTSGGVSTDTQYF. Here the CDR3 DNA reads TGTGCCAGCAGTTGGACTAGCGGGGGAGTCAGCACAGATACGCAGTATTTT.

The chain has TRBV28 and TRBJ2-6, with D tentatively TRBD2 (5 bases). Germline CDR1 reads MDHEN; CDR2 reads SYDVKM. The CDR3 length is 15 residues. V lost 6 bases, J lost 0 bases, and 9 bases lay in between. CDR3 in amino acids: CASSLGASGANVLTF. The DNA of the CDR3 is TGTGCCAGCAGCCTGGGAGCCTCTGGGGCCAACGTCCTGACTTTC.

This sequence joins TRBV5-1 and TRBJ1-3; possibly TRBD1 for D (5 bases). V was cut by 4 bases and J by 6 bases, with 14 bases left in between. There are 14 residues in the CDR3. CDR1 is SGHRS, CDR2 YFSETQ, per germline. The CDR3 reads CASSPIGTENTIYF. The CDR3 DNA sequence: TGCGCCAGCAGCCCCATCGGGACTGAAAACACCATATATTTT.

The chain is built from TRBV6-1 and TRBJ1-6; D is undetermined. The CDR3 is made up of 13 amino acids. Germline-derived CDR1 and CDR2 are MNHNS and SASEGT. Between the trimmed V and J ends, which lost 7 bases and 10 bases, there was a span of 14 bases. Written as DNA, the CDR3 is TGTGCCAGCACCTGGACGGGAACCTCACCCCTCCACTTT. Amino acids: CASTWTGTSPLHF.

Here the CDR3 reads CASNIAGGGTYEQYF. CDR3 in DNA: TGTGCCAGCAATATAGCGGGGGGGGGCACCTACGAGCAGTACTTC. The chain employs TRBV27 and TRBJ2-7, with 11 bases identical to TRBD2. This CDR3 has 15 amino acids. The V gene end was trimmed by 7 bases and the J gene end by 2 bases; junction bases not matched to a gene: 7. CDR1 and CDR2 from the germline V gene are MNHEY and SMNVEV (reference sequence).

The chain has TRBV9 and TRBJ2-3, with D perhaps TRBD1 (6 bases). Deletions cut 4 bases from V and 1 base from J, with 13 bases between. The CDR3 sequence is 15 residues long. CDR1 and CDR2 from the germline V gene are SGDLS and YYNGEE. The CDR3 spells CASSSYRAGTDTQYF. The CDR3 nucleotides read TGTGCCAGCAGCTCCTACAGGGCTGGCACAGATACGCAGTATTTT.

The chain uses TRBV30 and TRBJ1-6, with D possibly TRBD1 on 5 matching bases. CDR3 length: 16 residues. In germline, CDR1 is GTSNPN, CDR2 SVGIG (reference sequence). Trimming stripped 2 bases from V and 9 bases from J, with 20 bases between. CDR3 DNA: TGTGCCTGGAGTACACCGGGACCCTCAGTTGGTTCACCCCTCCACTTT. This codes for CAWSTPGPSVGSPLHF.

V and J are TRBV6-5 and TRBJ1-1; D gene ambiguous. The CDR3 totals 13 residues. CDR1 MNHEY and CDR2 SVGAGI come from the germline V gene. Trimming took 6 bases from V and 4 from J, leaving 12 bases between them. The CDR3 region is CASSLVPSTEAFF. The DNA of the CDR3 is TGTGCCAGCAGCCTCGTACCGTCCACTGAAGCTTTCTTT.

Details on this clone: Germline and junction disagree at one end, which may indicate a read error. This specimen includes other DNA sequences encoding the same CDR3. The V call is TRBV7-7, the J call TRBJ1-1; 12 bases line up with TRBD1. This CDR3 comprises 19 residues. Looked up from germline, CDR1 is SSHAT and CDR2 is FNYEAQ (reference sequence). CDR3 coding DNA: TGTGCTAGCAGCTTAGAGGGACAGGGGGCGGGAGGTCGGAACACTGAAGCTTTCTTT. Its translation is CASSLEGQGAGGRNTEAFF.

The chain has TRBV5-1 and TRBJ2-1; D might be TRBD1 (5 bases). This CDR3 region has 14 residues. CDR1 is SGHRS and CDR2 is YFSETQ in the germline V gene. Trimming left V 5 bases short and J 3 bases short, with 12 bases between. CDR3 protein: CASSVDRDYNEQFF. The DNA for the CDR3 is TGCGCCAGCAGTGTAGACAGAGACTACAATGAGCAGTTCTTC.

This clone was picked up one time. The chain is built from TRBV27 and TRBJ2-7, with 8 positions matching TRBD2. The V segment lost 5 bases and the J segment 5 bases; nucleotides outside the gene matches: 5. Germline V lookup: CDR1 MNHEY, CDR2 SMNVEV (reference sequence). CDR3 length: 13 residues. CDR3: CASSVAGFHEQYF. CDR3 coding DNA: TGTGCCAGCAGTGTAGCGGGGTTCCACGAGCAGTACTTC.

V is TRBV6-1 and J is TRBJ2-5; tentative D call: TRBD1 (5 bases). This CDR3 contains 14 residues. The V and J ends lost 8 bases and 4 bases respectively, with 17 bases between them. Germline V gives CDR1 MNHNS, CDR2 SASEGT. In DNA, the CDR3 is TGTGCCAGCTCCTCGGAGTGGGGCATAGAGACCCAGTACTTC. Protein: CASSSEWGIETQYF.

The chain links TRBV7-2 to TRBJ1-2; D might be TRBD1 (6 bases). The germline V and J ends were trimmed by 4 bases and 8 bases, with 20 bases remaining between them. This CDR3 region has 15 residues. Germline V gene lookup returns CDR1 SGHTA and CDR2 FQGNSA. The CDR3 DNA reads as TGTGCCAGCAGCTCAGGGACAAGCCCCAAGGAGGGCTACACCTTC. This sequence encodes CASSSGTSPKEGYTF.

This sequence joins TRBV10-1 and TRBJ2-2; possibly TRBD1 for D (6 bases). This CDR3 is 17 amino acids long. The germline CDR1 and CDR2 sequences are WNHNN and SYGVQD (reference sequence). Trimming took off 1 base at V and 0 bases at J, with 12 bases between the two ends. The CDR3 sequence: CASSEFRGVSNTGELFF. DNA of the CDR3: TGCGCCAGCAGTGAGTTCAGGGGAGTCTCGAACACCGGGGAGCTGTTTTTT.

The chain joins TRBV30 to TRBJ2-1; 9 positions agree with TRBD1. The CDR3 is 14 amino acids. Trimming removed 2 bases from V and 6 bases from J; junction bases left unmatched: 5. Germline-derived CDR1 and CDR2 are GTSNPN and SVGIG (reference sequence). The CDR3 region has the DNA TGTGCCTGGAGTCTGGGACAGGGCTTCAATGAGCAGTTCTTC. Protein product: CAWSLGQGFNEQFF.

V and J are TRBV5-1 and TRBJ2-3; no clear D gene. The length of the CDR3 is 13 residues. V shed 4 bases and J shed 2 bases, with 8 bases lying between them. CDR1 and CDR2 from the germline V gene are SGHRS and YFSETQ. The CDR3 nucleotides are TGCGCCAGCAGCCGGACCGACACAGATACGCAGTATTTT. Its protein product is CASSRTDTDTQYF.

This sequence joins TRBV7-9 and TRBJ2-7; D not certain. V lost 3 bases and J lost 3, with 9 bases in between. CDR1 is SEHNR and CDR2 is FQNEAQ in the germline V gene (reference sequence). The CDR3 covers 13 residues. The CDR3 here is CASSFGQLYEQYF. The CDR3 DNA reads TGTGCCAGCAGCTTTGGTCAGCTCTACGAGCAGTACTTC.

In DNA, the CDR3 is TGTGCTAGTGGTTTGGTACAAACGGGGGGCTCCTACAATGAGCAGTTCTTC. Amino acids: CASGLVQTGGSYNEQFF. This sequence joins TRBV12-5 and TRBJ2-1, with 7 nucleotides matching TRBD2. Trimming removed 0 bases from V and 0 bases from J; junction bases left unmatched: 5. Germline-derived CDR1 and CDR2 are LGHNT and FRNRAP. This CDR3 spans 17 amino acids.

The chain joins TRBV11-2 to TRBJ2-5, with D possibly being TRBD1 (6 bases). V was clipped by 1 base and J by 2 bases, with 11 bases between them. Germline V gives CDR1 SGHAT, CDR2 FQNNGV. This CDR3 contains 15 residues. The CDR3 loop is CASSLGTGSQETQYF. For the CDR3, the DNA is TGTGCCAGCAGCTTAGGAACAGGGAGTCAAGAGACCCAGTACTTC.

The chain has TRBV6-1 and TRBJ2-1; 7 bases align to TRBD2. This CDR3 has 13 residues. In germline, CDR1 is MNHNS, CDR2 SASEGT. Trimming took 5 bases from V and 7 from J; bases not matched to a gene: 5. CDR3 DNA: TGTGCCAGCAGTCCAAGGGGAGGGAATGAGCAGTTCTTC. Translating gives CASSPRGGNEQFF.

The genes are TRBV30 and TRBJ1-2; D is perhaps TRBD1 (6 bases). Deletions cut 4 bases from V and 4 bases from J, with 10 bases between. The CDR3 covers 12 residues. Per germline, CDR1 GTSNPN and CDR2 SVGIG (reference sequence). Here the CDR3 DNA reads TGTGCCTGGACTAAGACAGGCTATGGCTACACCTTC. Amino acid sequence: CAWTKTGYGYTF.

CDR3 sequence (DNA): TGTGCCAGTGGGGGAGTGGACAGGGATCAGCCCCAGCATTTT. Translating gives CASGGVDRDQPQHF. V usage is TRBV19 and J usage is TRBJ1-5, with 8 positions matching TRBD1. CDR1 LNHDA and CDR2 SQIVND come from the germline V gene (reference sequence). V was pared by 8 bases and J by 5 bases, with 8 bases of the junction left unmatched. The CDR3 contains 14 residues. The full variable domain, completed using reference TRBV19 and TRBJ1-5, is DGGITQSPKYLFRKEGQNVTLSCEQNLNHDAMYWYRQDPGQGLRLIYYSQIVNDFQKGDIAEGYSVSREKKESFPLTVTSAQKNPTAFYLCASGGVDRDQPQHFGDGTRLSIL.

This clone is a singleton in its sample. The V and J genes are TRBV27 and TRBJ2-7, with 8 positions matching TRBD2. The trim removed 6 bases at V and 4 bases at J, leaving 5 bases unmatched. Germline V CDR1 and CDR2: MNHEY, SMNVEV (reference sequence). This CDR3 comprises 13 residues. DNA of the CDR3: TGTGCCAGCAGAAAAGCGGGGGATTACGAGCAGTACTTC. This encodes CASRKAGDYEQYF.

The chain recombines TRBV6-1 with TRBJ2-3, with D possibly matching TRBD1 (5 bases). CDR3 length equals 12 residues. Deletions cut 5 bases from V and 4 bases from J, with 7 bases between. Germline values: CDR1 MNHNS, CDR2 SASEGT. CDR3 loop: CASSQGSDTQYF. The CDR3 coding sequence is TGTGCCAGCAGTCAGGGCTCAGATACGCAGTATTTT.

The chain joins TRBV6-1 to TRBJ1-6, with 10 bases fitting TRBD1. The V segment lost 4 bases and the J segment 5 bases; nucleotides outside the gene matches: 8. Germline assignment: CDR1 MNHNS and CDR2 SASEGT. The CDR3 covers 17 residues. CDR3 protein: CASSASWDRGNNSPLHF. CDR3 nucleotide sequence: TGTGCCAGCAGTGCATCTTGGGACAGGGGCAATAATTCACCCCTCCACTTT.

Concerning this clone: This sample includes further DNA sequences coding for the same CDR3. The rearrangement joins TRBV12-5 to TRBJ2-7, with 7 bases identical to TRBD1. Germline loops: CDR1 LGHNT, CDR2 FRNRAP. This CDR3 spans 15 amino acids. Trimming took 4 bases from V and 2 from J; bases not matched to a gene: 8. The CDR3 protein is CASGSPPGQTYEQYF. Written as DNA, the CDR3 is TGTGCTAGTGGTTCTCCGCCGGGACAGACCTACGAGCAGTACTTC.

The rearrangement uses TRBV7-2 and TRBJ2-5; TRBD2 aligns across 8 bases. Germline V lookup: CDR1 SGHTA, CDR2 FQGNSA. Trimming removed 3 bases from V and 5 bases from J; junction bases left unmatched: 11. This CDR3 spans 16 amino acids. The CDR3 DNA reads as TGTGCCAGCAGCTTGCCGGGGGGGCTCGGGAGTGAGACCCAGTACTTC. Amino acid sequence: CASSLPGGLGSETQYF.